The entry below describes one T cell receptor (beta chain). Specimens obtained from alopecia areata patients comprised lesional scalp punch biopsies and peripheral blood. Sorting separated CD4+ and CD8+ T cells out of PBMCs. From germline, CDR1 is MNHEY and CDR2 SMNVEV (reference sequence). The CDR3 is 15 amino acids. V shed 5 bases, J shed 0 bases, and the junction held 6 bases outside the gene matches. This record belongs to a study of CD8+ T cells in alopecia areata. Study context: Tofacitinib exposure lasted 6 to 18 months, followed by 6 months off drug.

cDNA reverse transcribed from extracted RNA served as the sequencing template. Clones were read by immunoSEQ multiplex PCR, and TCRdb kept only the in-frame ones, dropping some. This table holds about 150,000 clones, 45% to 60% found once. The rearrangement uses TRBV27 and TRBJ1-1; 7 positions agree with TRBD1. The receptor comes from a human donor with alopecia areata. The specimen comprised CD8+ T cells sorted from blood, sampled at week 0. The CDR3 DNA reads TGTGCCAGCAGTCCCCGACAGGGACTGAACACTGAAGCTTTCTTT. This gives the protein CASSPRQGLNTEAFF.